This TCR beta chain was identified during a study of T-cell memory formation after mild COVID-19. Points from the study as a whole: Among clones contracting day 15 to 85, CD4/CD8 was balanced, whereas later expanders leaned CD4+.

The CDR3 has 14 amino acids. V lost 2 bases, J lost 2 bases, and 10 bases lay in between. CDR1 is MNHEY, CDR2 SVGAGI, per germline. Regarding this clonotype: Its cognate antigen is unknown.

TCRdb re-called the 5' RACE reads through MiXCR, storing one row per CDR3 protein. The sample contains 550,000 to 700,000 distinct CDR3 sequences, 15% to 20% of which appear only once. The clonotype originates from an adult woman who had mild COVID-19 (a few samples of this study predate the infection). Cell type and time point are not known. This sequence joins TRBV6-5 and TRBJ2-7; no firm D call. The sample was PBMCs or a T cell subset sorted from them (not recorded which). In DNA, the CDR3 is TGTGCCAGCAGTTACGAGGACGGAGCCTACGAGCAGTACTTC. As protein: CASSYEDGAYEQYF.